These 28 T cell receptor beta chains were all obtained from the same sample, sequenced in a study of blood T cell repertoires in COVID-19. TCRdb's table, derived via immunoSEQ multiplex PCR, lists solely in-frame clones and lacks some. The table lists around 68,000 clones, over 70% of them singletons. What was sequenced was peripheral blood. The receptors come from a human donor in a cohort sampled during active COVID-19.

The genes are TRBV29-1 and TRBJ1-4; 7 nucleotides agree with TRBD1. This CDR3 has 13 residues. Trimming removed 7 bases from V and 4 bases from J; junction bases left unmatched: 6. Per the germline V gene, CDR1 is SQVTM and CDR2 is ANQGSEA. The CDR3 protein is CSARGRLNEKLFF. The CDR3 region has the DNA TGCAGCGCGAGGGGGCGCCTTAATGAAAAACTGTTTTTT.

V and J are TRBV6-5 and TRBJ2-7, with TRBD2 matching over 11 bases. V trimming: 8 bases; J trimming: 5 bases; junction bases outside the gene matches: 8. Germline V gene lookup returns CDR1 MNHEY and CDR2 SVGAGI. This CDR3 is built from 14 residues. CDR3 residues: CASLLAGGPNEQYF. The CDR3 region has the DNA TGTGCCAGCCTCTTAGCGGGAGGGCCGAACGAGCAGTACTTC.

The chain employs TRBV18 and TRBJ1-1; 7 nucleotides match TRBD1. J lost 7 bases, V lost 2 bases, and 7 bases had no gene match. This CDR3 is 14 amino acids long. CDR1 and CDR2 (germline): KGHSH, LQKENI. The CDR3 loop is CASSPGTAGFEAFF. In nucleotides, the CDR3 is TGTGCCAGCTCACCAGGGACAGCCGGGTTTGAAGCTTTCTTT.

This rearrangement joins TRBV19 to TRBJ2-5; D perhaps matches TRBD2 (5 bases). CDR3 length: 14 residues. Germline V gene lookup returns CDR1 LNHDA and CDR2 SQIVND (reference sequence). V lost 6 bases and J lost 5, with 16 bases in between. This CDR3 is CASSLAGAGETQYF. Here the CDR3 DNA reads TGTGCCAGTAGCCTCGCGGGCGCCGGGGAGACCCAGTACTTC.

V gene TRBV5-6 combines with J gene TRBJ1-1; 7 bases map to TRBD1. V dropped 0 bases and J dropped 7; count of bases not matched to a gene: 0. The CDR3 sequence is 12 residues long. CDR1 and CDR2 (germline): SGHDT, YYEEEE. DNA of the CDR3: TGTGCCAGCAGCTTGGACAGGGGTGAAGCTTTCTTT. Protein product: CASSLDRGEAFF.

The sample holds a few counts of this clone. The chain carries TRBV30 and TRBJ2-7; D is perhaps TRBD1 (8 bases). This CDR3 comprises 14 residues. Trimming took off 4 bases at V and 6 bases at J, with 19 bases between the two ends. The V gene's germline CDR1 is GTSNPN and CDR2 SVGIG (reference sequence). This CDR3 reads CAWTLLQGGREQYF. CDR3 coding DNA: TGTGCCTGGACCCTCCTACAGGGGGGGCGCGAGCAGTACTTC. The whole variable domain, remainder taken from reference TRBV30 and TRBJ2-7, is SQTIHQWPATLVQPVGSPLSLECTVEGTSNPNLYWYRQAAGRGLQLLFYSVGIGQISSEVPQNLSASRPQDRQFILSSKKLLLSDSGFYLCAWTLLQGGREQYFGPGTRLTVT.

The genes are TRBV5-4 and TRBJ2-3; 8 bases line up with TRBD2. Trimming took 4 bases from V and 11 from J; bases not matched to a gene: 9. This CDR3 contains 13 residues. Germline V gene sequence: CDR1 SGHNT, CDR2 YYREEE (reference sequence). DNA for the CDR3: TGTGCCAGCAGCCAAGCACGGGAGGGGGGGCAGTATTTT. Protein sequence: CASSQAREGGQYF.

The chain uses TRBV28 and TRBJ1-2; 10 nucleotides match TRBD1. This CDR3 is 14 amino acids long. Germline loops: CDR1 MDHEN, CDR2 SYDVKM. V lost 5 bases to trimming and J lost 8 bases; unmatched junction nucleotides: 8. As DNA, the CDR3 is TGTGCCAGCAGTCAGGGACAGGGGTTTCGCGGCTACACCTTC. Amino acids: CASSQGQGFRGYTF.

The rearrangement uses TRBV6-2 or TRBV6-3 and TRBJ2-1, with TRBD2 matching 13 bases. CDR1 and CDR2 (germline): MNHEY, SVGEGT. Trimming removed 0 bases from V and 0 bases from J; junction bases left unmatched: 8. The CDR3 spans 20 residues. The CDR3 bases are TGTGCCAGCAGTTACTCGGGGACTAGCGGGACCCGAGGCTCCTACAATGAGCAGTTCTTC. This encodes CASSYSGTSGTRGSYNEQFF.

CDR3 nucleotides: TGTGCCTGGAGTAGCCGGGGGGGCCAGTTTGAGCAGTTCTTC. Its translation is CAWSSRGGQFEQFF. The V call is TRBV30, the J call TRBJ2-1; 8 nucleotides agree with TRBD2. This CDR3 is 14 amino acids long. Germline loops: CDR1 GTSNPN, CDR2 SVGIG (reference sequence). Losses at the gene ends were 2 bases for V and 9 bases for J; bases not matched to a gene: 9.

The genes are TRBV10-1 and TRBJ2-3, with D possibly being TRBD2 (6 bases). Germline values: CDR1 WNHNN, CDR2 SYGVQD (reference sequence). V was pared by 6 bases and J by 5 bases, with 6 bases between. The CDR3 has 11 residues. As DNA, the CDR3 is TGCGCCAGCAGCGGGAGAGATACGCAGTATTTT. Its translation: CASSGRDTQYF.

The chain is built from TRBV4-3 and TRBJ1-1; 7 bases match TRBD1. The CDR3 totals 15 residues. V dropped 0 bases and J dropped 3; count of bases not matched to a gene: 4. The germline CDR1 and CDR2 sequences are LGHNA and YSLEER. The CDR3 is CASSQETGADTEAFF. The DNA for the CDR3 is TGCGCCAGCAGCCAAGAAACAGGGGCGGACACTGAAGCTTTCTTT.

CDR3 in DNA: TGTGCCAGCACCTCCTCGGACAGAACCCTCTATGGCTACACCTTC. Amino acid sequence: CASTSSDRTLYGYTF. The J gene is TRBJ1-2, the V gene TRBV6-5; D may be TRBD1 (6 bases). The CDR3 sequence is 15 residues long. Germline values: CDR1 MNHEY, CDR2 SVGAGI. Trimming cost V 7 bases and J 4 bases, with 19 bases left between them.

The rearrangement joins TRBV6-1 to TRBJ1-6, with 7 bases aligning to TRBD1. The length of the CDR3 is 16 residues. From germline, CDR1 is MNHNS and CDR2 SASEGT. V lost 0 bases and J lost 6; bases outside the gene matches: 5. CDR3 bases: TGTGCCAGCAGTGAAGCGCGGGGACAGACTAATTCACCCCTCCACTTT. It translates to CASSEARGQTNSPLHF.

V and J are TRBV5-6 and TRBJ2-7, with D uncertain. The germline V and J ends were trimmed by 4 bases and 2 bases, with 7 bases remaining between them. This CDR3 spans 12 amino acids. Looked up from germline, CDR1 is SGHDT and CDR2 is YYEEEE. The CDR3, as DNA: TGTGCCAGCAGCCATCTAGCCTACGAGCAGTACTTC. As protein: CASSHLAYEQYF.

CDR3 amino acids: CASSIGTGNIRGEQYF. The CDR3 region has the DNA TGTGCCAGTAGTATTGGGACAGGGAATATACGGGGCGAGCAGTACTTC. This chain uses TRBV19 with TRBJ2-7; 9 nucleotides align to TRBD1. This CDR3 spans 16 amino acids. Germline CDR1 and CDR2: LNHDA and SQIVND (reference sequence). V shed 3 bases and J 6 bases; nucleotides not matched to a gene: 12.

The chain couples TRBV7-9 to TRBJ1-6, with 8 bases aligning to TRBD1. Germline-derived CDR1 and CDR2 are SEHNR and FQNEAQ (reference sequence). V lost 4 bases to trimming and J lost 8 bases; unmatched junction nucleotides: 13. The CDR3 contains 17 residues. The CDR3 is CASSSGQGGRGHSPLHF. CDR3 sequence (DNA): TGTGCCAGCAGCTCAGGACAGGGAGGTCGGGGCCATTCACCCCTCCACTTT. The full variable domain, with the rest looked up from reference TRBV7-9 and TRBJ1-6, is DTGVSQNPRHKITKRGQNVTFRCDPISEHNRLYWYRQTLGQGPEFLTYFQNEAQLEKSRLLSDRFSAERPKGSFSTLEIQRTEQGDSAMYLCASSSGQGGRGHSPLHFGNGTRLTVT.

V gene TRBV11-2 combines with J gene TRBJ2-4; 12 bases line up with TRBD2. This CDR3 is built from 16 residues. CDR1 SGHAT and CDR2 FQNNGV come from the germline V gene. V shed 1 base, J shed 5 bases, and the junction held 3 bases outside the gene matches. This CDR3 is CASSLGTSGNQNIQYF. For the CDR3, the DNA is TGTGCCAGCAGCTTAGGGACTAGCGGGAACCAAAACATTCAGTACTTC.

The chain links TRBV19 to TRBJ2-2; 7 bases map to TRBD1. The germline V gene has CDR1 LNHDA and CDR2 SQIVND (reference sequence). CDR3 length: 15 residues. Trimming took 4 bases from V and 0 from J; bases not matched to a gene: 2. The CDR3 DNA is TGTGCCAGTAGTAGAGGGGGCCCGAACACCGGGGAGCTGTTTTTT. Its translation is CASSRGGPNTGELFF.

This clone was seen only a few times. The chain carries TRBV27 and TRBJ1-5, with 7 bases fitting TRBD1. J lost 5 bases, V lost 0 bases, and 1 base had no gene match. Germline V CDR1 and CDR2: MNHEY, SMNVEV (reference sequence). CDR3 length: 14 residues. For the CDR3, the DNA is TGTGCCAGCAGTTTATCAGGGGGCGATCAGCCCCAGCATTTT. Amino acid sequence: CASSLSGGDQPQHF.

This clone was seen just once. J is TRBJ1-5 and V is TRBV30, with D unclear. Germline loops: CDR1 GTSNPN, CDR2 SVGIG (reference sequence). The CDR3 is 13 amino acids. V was cut by 1 base and J by 6 bases, with 10 bases left in between. DNA of the CDR3: TGTGCCTGGAGTGCTGGGCTCAGTCAGCCCCAGCATTTT. It encodes CAWSAGLSQPQHF.

The chain carries TRBV19 and TRBJ2-1; 7 nucleotides match TRBD1. Germline V gene data show CDR1 as LNHDA and CDR2 as SQIVND (reference sequence). The CDR3 is made up of 15 amino acids. J was trimmed by 1 base and V by 3 bases; bases with no gene match: 3. CDR3 in amino acids: CASSIGTASYNEQFF. In DNA, the CDR3 is TGTGCCAGTAGTATTGGGACAGCGTCCTACAATGAGCAGTTCTTC.

V gene TRBV28 combines with J gene TRBJ2-1, with TRBD2 matching 12 bases. With 4 bases clipped from V and 4 bases from J, the junction kept 5 bases outside the gene matches. The CDR3 has 16 residues. CDR1 MDHEN and CDR2 SYDVKM come from the germline V gene. DNA for the CDR3: TGTGCCAGCAGTTCATCCCTAGCGGGGGGGTACAATGAGCAGTTCTTC. This gives the protein CASSSSLAGGYNEQFF.

The chain links TRBV19 to TRBJ2-7; TRBD1 is a possible D gene (5 bases). This CDR3 contains 13 residues. The V and J ends lost 3 bases and 3 bases respectively, with 9 bases between them. Per germline, CDR1 LNHDA and CDR2 SQIVND (reference sequence). The CDR3 DNA reads as TGTGCCAGTAGTATGACAGCGAGCTACGAGCAGTACTTC. This encodes CASSMTASYEQYF.

The chain employs TRBV28 and TRBJ1-4; D is ambiguous. Trimming took 11 bases from V and 1 from J, leaving 11 bases between them. This CDR3 region has 13 residues. CDR1 is MDHEN and CDR2 is SYDVKM in the germline V gene. The CDR3 coding sequence is TGTGCCGCTTTATCGAGAACTAATGAAAAACTGTTTTTT. Encoded protein: CAALSRTNEKLFF.

The genes are TRBV6-5 and TRBJ1-5; the match to TRBD1 covers 7 bases. V was pared by 10 bases and J by 5 bases, with 11 bases of the junction left unmatched. Germline V gene data show CDR1 as MNHEY and CDR2 as SVGAGI. CDR3 length equals 14 residues. This CDR3 is CATFRQGKDQPQHF. The CDR3 DNA reads as TGTGCCACATTCCGACAGGGAAAAGATCAGCCCCAGCATTTT.

The chain joins TRBV28 to TRBJ1-2, with D maybe TRBD1 (6 bases). This CDR3 has 13 residues. V lost 2 bases to trimming and J lost 4 bases, with 8 bases between them. In germline, CDR1 is MDHEN, CDR2 SYDVKM. The CDR3, as DNA: TGTGCCAGCAGTTTAGGGGGCAGCTATGGCTACACCTTC. Amino acids: CASSLGGSYGYTF.

The chain combines TRBV19 with TRBJ2-7, with 9 bases that match TRBD2. V gave up 5 bases and J gave up 6 bases; unmatched junction bases: 5. Per the germline V gene, CDR1 is LNHDA and CDR2 is SQIVND (reference sequence). This CDR3 is 13 amino acids long. DNA of the CDR3: TGTGCCAGTAGTCCTAGCGGGAAGGGCGAGCAGTACTTC. Its protein product is CASSPSGKGEQYF.